Listed below are T cell receptor beta chains from one sample, sequenced in a study of T cell repertoires in cytomegalovirus infection. One entry per CDR3 protein results from TCRdb running MiXCR on the reads. The table records under 600,000 distinct CDR3 sequences, approximately 16% of them present only once. Sequencing was carried out using CD8+ T cells from PBMCs. The source is a human donor in good health (CMV status not recorded). Some clones in this sample may be carry-over from other donors' samples. Both conserved end residues are part of each CDR3. The D gene is left open where the match is weak. The listing skips clone size in some rows; elsewhere it reads once, few, many or a size class.

size	D	V	J	length	DNA	CDR3
many	TRBD1	TRBV6-5	TRBJ2-7	15	TGTGCCAGCAGTTACTCTGGCGGACAGGGCTACGAGCAGTACTTC	CASSYSGGQGYEQYF
-	TRBD1	TRBV14	TRBJ2-1	15	TGTGCCAGCAGCCAAGTAGGGGGCACGTTGGATGGGCAGTTCTTC	CASSQVGGTLDGQFF
-	TRBD1	TRBV27	TRBJ1-6	16	TGTGCCAGCAGGGGACAGGGAAGGTCCTATAATTCACCCCTCCACTTT	CASRGQGRSYNSPLHF
many	TRBD1	TRBV11-2	TRBJ2-3	14	TGTGCCAGCCGAACGGGACAGGCTCTAGATACGCAGTATTTT	CASRTGQALDTQYF
few	TRBD1	TRBV4-1	TRBJ2-7	14	TGCGCCAGCAGCCAAGAACAGGGGATCGACGAGCAGTACTTC	CASSQEQGIDEQYF
many	-	TRBV5-1	TRBJ2-1	13	TGTGCCAGCAGCTTAGACGGGTACAATGAGCAGTTCTTC	CASSLDGYNEQFF
-	-	TRBV7-2	TRBJ2-7	20	TGTGCCAGCAGCTTAAGGACCTTGTTGACTATCCCTCTTATAACCTACGAGCAGTACTTC	CASSLRTLLTIPLITYEQYF
-	-	TRBV20-1	TRBJ1-2	15	TGCAGTGCCACACCTGACTCACCAAAGAGCTATGGCTACACCTTC	CSATPDSPKSYGYTF
many	TRBD1	TRBV6-1	TRBJ1-5	15	TGTGCCACAGGCCTCCGACAGGGGACCAATCAGCCCCAGCATTTT	CATGLRQGTNQPQHF
many	TRBD2	TRBV20-1	TRBJ2-1	13	TGCAGTGCCCGCATCCTAGCGGGGAATGAGCAGTTCTTC	CSARILAGNEQFF
-	-	TRBV11-2	TRBJ2-3	12	TGTGCCAGCAGCCCTCCCCAGCGTTTGGAGTATTTT	CASSPPQRLEYF
-	TRBD2	TRBV9	TRBJ2-3	16	TGTGCCAGCAGCGTAGAGCCGCTAGCGGACACAGATACGCAGTATTTT	CASSVEPLADTDTQYF
few	-	TRBV30	TRBJ1-1	12	TGTGCCTGGAGTGGACCAGGAGCCGAAGCTTTCTTT	CAWSGPGAEAFF
many	-	TRBV7-9	TRBJ2-7	16	TGTGCCAGCAGCTCCGCTAATGGGAAGAGCTCCTACGAGCAGTACTTC	CASSSANGKSSYEQYF
many	-	TRBV11-2	TRBJ2-3	17	TGTGCCAGCAGCTTAGTAATACTAGCCGGTCTTACAGATACGCAGTATTTT	CASSLVILAGLTDTQYF
few	-	TRBV28	TRBJ2-7	18	TGTGCCAGCAGTTCCCTCTCATACGACCCGGGGACACCCTACGAGCAGTACTTC	CASSSLSYDPGTPYEQYF
-	TRBD1	TRBV4-2	TRBJ2-5	15	TGTGCCAGCAGCCAAGCGGGACAGGGTCAGGAGACCCAGTACTTC	CASSQAGQGQETQYF
-	-	TRBV13	TRBJ2-1	16	TGTGCCAGCAGCCCCTCGTGGGGTGAGGGGTTAAATGAGCAGTTCTTC	CASSPSWGEGLNEQFF
-	TRBD2	TRBV2	TRBJ2-5	14	TGTGCCAGCAGCGCCGGGACTAGAGAAGAGACCCAGTACTTC	CASSAGTREETQYF
many	TRBD1	TRBV4-1	TRBJ2-1	15	TGCGCCAGCAGCTCCCGGACAGGGGCCAACAATGAGCAGTTCTTC	CASSSRTGANNEQFF
-	-	TRBV2	TRBJ2-7	13	TGTGCCAGCAGTCAAGCGGTGCTGGACGAGCAGTACTTC	CASSQAVLDEQYF
few	-	TRBV2	TRBJ2-6	17	TGTGCCAGCAGGGTTCGACAGGCTTCCTCTGGGGCCAACGTCCTGACTTTC	CASRVRQASSGANVLTF
few	TRBD1	TRBV7-9	TRBJ1-1	16	TGTGCCAGCAGCTTACCCCGGACAGGGTTGGGGACTGAAGCTTTCTTT	CASSLPRTGLGTEAFF
-	TRBD1	TRBV6-6	TRBJ2-3	17	TGTGCCAGCAGTTGGCACCCGGACAGGGGGAGCACAGATACGCAGTATTTT	CASSWHPDRGSTDTQYF
many	-	TRBV6-1	TRBJ2-7	14	TGTGCCAGCAGTGTATACTCCTTAGGCTACGAGCAGTACTTC	CASSVYSLGYEQYF
few	TRBD2	TRBV27	TRBJ2-4	18	TGTGCCAGCAGTCCGGGGACTAGCGGGGGGCTAGCCAAAAACATTCAGTACTTC	CASSPGTSGGLAKNIQYF
many	-	TRBV7-8	TRBJ1-1	14	TGTGCCAGCAGCTCTAATCTGGAGGACACTGAAGCTTTCTTT	CASSSNLEDTEAFF
few	TRBD2	TRBV24-1	TRBJ2-1	13	TGTGCCACCAATAGCGGGAGTTACAATGAGCAGTTCTTC	CATNSGSYNEQFF
few	-	TRBV20-1	TRBJ2-7	13	TGCAGTGCTAGAGGGGGACTTGCCTACGAGCAGTACTTC	CSARGGLAYEQYF